This T cell receptor beta chain was captured in a study of T cells in Graves' hyperthyroidism and ophthalmopathy. The CDR3 is made up of 12 amino acids. Trimming left V 6 bases short and J 5 bases short, with 11 bases between. The TCR beta CDR3 regions underwent amplification using RNA transcripts as the source. HTBI primers were used for first-round RT-PCR of the TCR CDR3. Via MiXCR, TCRdb re-called the multiplex PCR reads, giving one row per CDR3 protein. The table lists about 480,000 distinct CDR3 sequences, roughly 14% of them singletons. Stable disease denoted Graves' hyperthyroidism without ophthalmopathy progression within 18 months. In patients aged 18 to 65, hyperthyroidism was newly diagnosed, with duration under 2 months.

This clonotype was sampled from a woman younger than 30 with Graves' hyperthyroidism. V is TRBV12-3 or TRBV12-4 and J is TRBJ2-7, with D possibly matching TRBD1 (7 bases). Material: blood. CDR3 nucleotides: TGTGCCAGCAGCCAGGGGGGCAACGAGCAGTACTTC. This encodes CASSQGGNEQYF.